The sequence of this T cell receptor beta chain was determined in a study of blood T cell repertoires in COVID-19. Clones were sequenced by immunoSEQ multiplex PCR, and TCRdb holds only the in-frame ones, with some missing. The sample has about 140,000 clones, roughly 80% seen once. Sequencing was carried out using peripheral blood. This TCR was sampled from a human donor in a cohort sampled during active COVID-19.

In nucleotides, the CDR3 is TGTGCCAGCTCCACCCGGGACAGGGGAATGGGGGAAAAACTGTTTTTT. This codes for CASSTRDRGMGEKLFF. V gene TRBV27 combines with J gene TRBJ1-4; 10 bases align to TRBD1. Germline V gene sequence: CDR1 MNHEY, CDR2 SMNVEV (reference sequence). The CDR3 is made up of 16 amino acids. V gave up 8 bases and J gave up 8 bases; unmatched junction bases: 14.